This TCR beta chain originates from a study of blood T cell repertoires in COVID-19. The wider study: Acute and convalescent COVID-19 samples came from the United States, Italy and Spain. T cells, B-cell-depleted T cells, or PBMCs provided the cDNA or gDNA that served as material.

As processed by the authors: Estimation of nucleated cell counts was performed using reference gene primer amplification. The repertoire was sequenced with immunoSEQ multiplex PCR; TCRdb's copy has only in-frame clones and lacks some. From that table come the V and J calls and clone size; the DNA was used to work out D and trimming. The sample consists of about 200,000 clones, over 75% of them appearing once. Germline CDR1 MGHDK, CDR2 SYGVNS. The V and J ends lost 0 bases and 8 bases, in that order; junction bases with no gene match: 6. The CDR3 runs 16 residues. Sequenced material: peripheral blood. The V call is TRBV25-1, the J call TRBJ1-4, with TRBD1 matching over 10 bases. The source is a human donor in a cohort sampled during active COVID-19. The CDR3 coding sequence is TGTGCCAGCAGTGAATATACAGGGGACAGGGGAGAAAAACTGTTTTTT. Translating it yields CASSEYTGDRGEKLFF.